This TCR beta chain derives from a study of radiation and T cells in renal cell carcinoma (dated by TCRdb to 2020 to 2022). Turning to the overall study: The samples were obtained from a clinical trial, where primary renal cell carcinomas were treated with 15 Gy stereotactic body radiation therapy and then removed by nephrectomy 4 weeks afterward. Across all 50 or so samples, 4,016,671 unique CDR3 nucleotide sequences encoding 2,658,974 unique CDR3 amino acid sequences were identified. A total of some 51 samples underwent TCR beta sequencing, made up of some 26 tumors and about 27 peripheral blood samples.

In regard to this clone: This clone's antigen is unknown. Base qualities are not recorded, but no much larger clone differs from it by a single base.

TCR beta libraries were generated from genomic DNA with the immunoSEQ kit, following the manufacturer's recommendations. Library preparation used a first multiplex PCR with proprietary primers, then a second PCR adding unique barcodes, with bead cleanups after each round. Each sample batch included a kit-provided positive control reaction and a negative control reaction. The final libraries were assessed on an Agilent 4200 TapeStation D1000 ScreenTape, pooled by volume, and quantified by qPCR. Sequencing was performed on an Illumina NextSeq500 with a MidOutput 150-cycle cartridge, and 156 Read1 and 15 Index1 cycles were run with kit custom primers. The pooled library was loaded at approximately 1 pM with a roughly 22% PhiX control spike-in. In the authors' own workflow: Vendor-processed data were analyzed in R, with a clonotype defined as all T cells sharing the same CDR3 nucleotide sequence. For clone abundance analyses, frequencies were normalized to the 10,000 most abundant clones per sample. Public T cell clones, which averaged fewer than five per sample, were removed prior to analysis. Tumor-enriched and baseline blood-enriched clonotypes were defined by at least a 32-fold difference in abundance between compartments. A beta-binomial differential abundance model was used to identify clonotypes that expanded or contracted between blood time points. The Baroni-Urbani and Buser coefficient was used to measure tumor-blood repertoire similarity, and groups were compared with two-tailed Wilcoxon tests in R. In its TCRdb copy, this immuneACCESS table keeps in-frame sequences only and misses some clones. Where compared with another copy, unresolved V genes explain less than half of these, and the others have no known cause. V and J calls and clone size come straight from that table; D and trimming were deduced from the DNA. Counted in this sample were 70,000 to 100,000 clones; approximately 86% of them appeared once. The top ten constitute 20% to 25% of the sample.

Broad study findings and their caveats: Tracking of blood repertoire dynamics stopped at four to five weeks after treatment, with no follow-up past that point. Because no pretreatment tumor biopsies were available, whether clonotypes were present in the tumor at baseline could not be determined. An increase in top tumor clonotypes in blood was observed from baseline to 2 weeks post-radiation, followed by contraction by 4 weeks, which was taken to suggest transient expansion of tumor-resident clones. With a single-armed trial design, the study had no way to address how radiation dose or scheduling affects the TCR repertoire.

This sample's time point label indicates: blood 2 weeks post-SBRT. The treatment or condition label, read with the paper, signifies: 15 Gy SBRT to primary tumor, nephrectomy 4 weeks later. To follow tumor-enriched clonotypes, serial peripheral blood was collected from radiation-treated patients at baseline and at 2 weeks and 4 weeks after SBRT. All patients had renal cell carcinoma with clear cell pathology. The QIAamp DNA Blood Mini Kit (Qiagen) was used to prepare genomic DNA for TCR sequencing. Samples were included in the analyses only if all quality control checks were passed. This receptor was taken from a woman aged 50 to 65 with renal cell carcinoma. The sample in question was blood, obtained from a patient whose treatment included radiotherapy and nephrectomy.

The base sequence is TGTGCCAGCAGCTTGGATTCAGGGGACGCTTTCTTT. This codes for CASSLDSGDAFF. The chain is encoded by TRBV5-4 joined to TRBJ1-1; TRBD1 is perhaps the D gene, given 6 matching bases. The germline V gene (reference sequence) supplies CDR1 SGHNT and CDR2 YYREEE. CDR3 length: 12 amino acids, cysteine to phenylalanine. Just the 36-base CDR3 DNA is kept, in frame starting at base 1. V sheds 0 bases and J sheds 11 bases, leaving 11 bases between their ends.